The 14 T cell receptor beta chains below all came from one sample that was sequenced in a study of T cell changes during pregnancy in multiple sclerosis. Using immunoSEQ multiplex PCR, the repertoire was profiled, and TCRdb retains in-frame clones only, with some absent. In the table there are more than 75,000 clones, over 90% of which are singletons. Source: peripheral blood, taken in the third trimester of pregnancy. These receptors were obtained from a female donor with multiple sclerosis, enrolled in a pregnancy study.

The chain uses TRBV9 and TRBJ2-7; D uncertain. CDR1 is SGDLS and CDR2 is YYNGEE in the germline V gene. The CDR3 is 14 residues long. With 2 bases removed from V and 2 bases from J, the gap between germline ends came to 11 bases. CDR3 protein: CASSVRDTAYEQYF. The CDR3, as DNA: TGTGCCAGCAGCGTGCGTGACACGGCCTACGAGCAGTACTTC.

V and J are TRBV11-2 and TRBJ2-3, with 10 bases aligning to TRBD2. Unmatched junction bases numbered 9, after V lost 8 bases and J lost 7 bases. This CDR3 contains 14 residues. Germline CDR1 is SGHAT and CDR2 is FQNNGV. The CDR3 region is CASFSGGVGYTQYF. The DNA for the CDR3 is TGTGCCAGCTTCAGCGGGGGGGTGGGATATACGCAGTATTTT.

The rearrangement links TRBV14 to TRBJ2-7; 8 bases line up with TRBD2. The CDR3 spans 13 residues. V lost 6 bases to trimming and J lost 7 bases; unmatched junction nucleotides: 8. Germline CDR1 reads SGHDN; CDR2 reads FVKESK. The chain's CDR3 is CASRVSGGAEQYF. The CDR3 DNA is TGTGCCAGCAGAGTAAGCGGGGGCGCAGAGCAGTACTTC.

The chain is built from TRBV5-1 and TRBJ2-7; D ambiguous. Germline loops: CDR1 SGHRS, CDR2 YFSETQ. Trimming removed 4 bases from V and 2 bases from J, with 13 bases in between. This CDR3 is 14 amino acids long. CDR3 sequence: CASSLPAETYEQYF. CDR3 nucleotide sequence: TGCGCCAGCAGCCTCCCCGCGGAGACCTACGAGCAGTACTTC.

The V call is TRBV25-1, the J call TRBJ2-3; 11 nucleotides agree with TRBD2. With V trimmed by 8 bases and J by 3 bases, 7 bases remained unmatched. The length of the CDR3 is 15 residues. Germline V gives CDR1 MGHDK, CDR2 SYGVNS. CDR3 nucleotides: TGTGCCAGCTCATTAGCGGGGGGGCAAACAGATACGCAGTATTTT. Protein product: CASSLAGGQTDTQYF.

V gene TRBV21-1 combines with J gene TRBJ2-4; whether TRBD2, the table's D call, matches the DNA was not checked. TRBV21-1 represents a pseudogene. This CDR3 is 13 amino acids long. Here the CDR3 reads CASSNSTSRGKYF. CDR3 coding DNA: TGTGCCAGCAGCAATAGCACCTCGCGGGGGAAGTACTTC.

The chain has TRBV2 and TRBJ2-1; TRBD1 aligns across 9 bases. There are 15 residues in the CDR3. The trim removed 7 bases at V and 2 bases at J, leaving 6 bases unmatched. The V gene's germline CDR1 is SNHLY and CDR2 FYNNEI. CDR3 residues: CASTSDRGTYNEQFF. Written as DNA, the CDR3 is TGTGCCAGCACCTCCGACAGGGGGACCTACAATGAGCAGTTCTTC. Together with reference TRBV2 and TRBJ2-1, the CDR3 gives the full variable domain: EPEVTQTPSHQVTQMGQEVILRCVPISNHLYFYWYRQILGQKVEFLVSFYNNEISEKSEIFDDQFSVERPDGSNFTLKIRSTKLEDSAMYFCASTSDRGTYNEQFFGPGTRLTVL.

The chain combines TRBV27 with TRBJ1-1; perhaps TRBD1 as D (6 bases). Between the trimmed V and J ends, which lost 3 bases and 7 bases, there was a span of 12 bases. Germline V gene data show CDR1 as MNHEY and CDR2 as SMNVEV (reference sequence). CDR3 length: 13 residues. The CDR3: CASSFGGQLEAFF. CDR3 sequence (DNA): TGTGCCAGCAGTTTCGGGGGGCAACTTGAAGCTTTCTTT.

This clone was picked up one time. The V and J genes are TRBV27 and TRBJ2-5, with D perhaps TRBD1 (5 bases). The V gene lost 2 bases and the J gene lost 0 bases, with 7 bases spanning the gap. The CDR3 loop spans 14 amino acids. The germline V gene encodes CDR1 MNHEY and CDR2 SMNVEV (reference sequence). Here the CDR3 reads CASSLGANQETQYF. CDR3 DNA sequence: TGTGCCAGCAGTTTAGGGGCCAACCAAGAGACCCAGTACTTC.

The J gene is TRBJ1-1, the V gene TRBV7-9; D gene ambiguous. Per germline, CDR1 SEHNR and CDR2 FQNEAQ (reference sequence). Trimming removed 2 bases at V and 1 base at J, with 11 bases between. The CDR3 covers 15 residues. CDR3 DNA sequence: TGTGCCAGCAGCTTACTCGGTCTGCAGAACACTGAAGCTTTCTTT. Translated: CASSLLGLQNTEAFF.

The gene calls are TRBV2 and TRBJ2-7, with D perhaps TRBD1 (6 bases). Germline lookup yields CDR1 SNHLY and CDR2 FYNNEI. V lost 5 bases, J lost 4 bases, and 12 bases lay in between. There are 13 residues in the CDR3. CDR3: CASSPGHLYEQYF. The CDR3 DNA reads TGTGCCAGCAGTCCGGGACACTTATACGAGCAGTACTTC.

The chain recombines TRBV4-1 with TRBJ2-5, with D perhaps TRBD2 (6 bases). In germline, CDR1 is MGHRA, CDR2 YSYEKL. V was trimmed by 1 base and J by 2 bases, leaving 14 bases between them. The CDR3 has 16 amino acids. For the CDR3, the DNA is TGCGCCAGCAGCCAAGTAAATCTAGGACTACAAGAGACCCAGTACTTC. Translating it yields CASSQVNLGLQETQYF.

The rearrangement links TRBV5-1 to TRBJ1-3, with a possible D match to TRBD1 (6 bases). Germline V gene sequence: CDR1 SGHRS, CDR2 YFSETQ. CDR3 size: 15 residues. The germline V and J ends were trimmed by 3 bases and 3 bases, with 13 bases remaining between them. The CDR3 DNA is TGCGCCAGCAGCTCACAGGGAGTGATTGGAAACACCATATATTTT. Protein sequence: CASSSQGVIGNTIYF.

The CDR3 bases are TGTGCCTGGGGCCGCGGGGGAAGCTACGAGCAGTACTTC. It yields the protein CAWGRGGSYEQYF. This chain uses TRBV30 with TRBJ2-7; 7 positions match TRBD2. The germline V gene has CDR1 GTSNPN and CDR2 SVGIG (reference sequence). Trimming removed 5 bases from V and 3 bases from J; junction bases left unmatched: 7. The CDR3 has 13 residues.